The clone carrying this T cell receptor (beta chain) was counted a few times. With V trimmed by 2 bases and J by 5 bases, 10 bases remained unmatched. The CDR3 contains 16 residues. Germline CDR1 SGHTA, CDR2 FQGTGA. The data belong to a study of shared clonotypes between healthy human individuals. Only in-frame clones appear in the TCRdb table, and some are missing; sequencing was by immunoSEQ multiplex PCR. The sample holds around 530,000 clones; roughly four fifths are singletons and the top ten take about 12%. The origin of this receptor is a woman in her 40s in good health. Some clones in this sample may be carry-over from other donors' samples. What was sequenced was PBMCs. The chain links TRBV7-3 to TRBJ2-7; 9 bases match TRBD2. CDR3: CASSLGLAGVGDEQYF. CDR3 DNA: TGTGCCAGCAGCTTAGGGTTAGCGGGAGTAGGCGACGAGCAGTACTTC.